Below, 13 T cell receptor beta chains from the same sample are listed, as sequenced in a study of PD-L1 blockade in urothelial cancer. Data came from immunoSEQ multiplex PCR; TCRdb stores just in-frame clones and leaves some out. The sample yields 100,000 to 150,000 clones, about four fifths seen once. Noted time point: pretreatment peripheral blood. The source material was PBMCs, sampled around atezolizumab (anti-PD-L1) treatment. These receptors all stem from a man aged 45-65 years with urothelial cancer.

This clone has only a few counts. The chain has TRBV9 and TRBJ1-1, with 10 bases identical to TRBD1. V lost 0 bases, J lost 4 bases, and 3 bases stayed unmatched. The CDR3 has 15 residues. Germline CDR1 and CDR2: SGDLS and YYNGEE. The CDR3 region has the DNA TGTGCCAGCAGCGTAGAGGGACAGGGGAGCACTGAAGCTTTCTTT. It encodes CASSVEGQGSTEAFF.

This sequence joins TRBV6-4 and TRBJ1-1; D is uncertain. Germline V gene data show CDR1 as MRHNA and CDR2 as SNTAGT. The germline V and J ends were trimmed by 5 bases and 1 base, with 8 bases remaining between them. This CDR3 spans 13 amino acids. The CDR3 is CASSSTGNTEAFF. CDR3 DNA: TGTGCCAGCAGTTCGACGGGGAACACTGAAGCTTTCTTT.

The chain carries TRBV25-1 and TRBJ2-7; tentative D call: TRBD2 (5 bases). CDR1 is MGHDK, CDR2 SYGVNS, per germline. This CDR3 has 13 amino acids. V was pared by 6 bases and J by 1 base, with 10 bases between. The CDR3, as DNA: TGTGCCAGCAGGCTAGCTGCATCCTACGAGCAGTACTTC. The encoded protein is CASRLAASYEQYF.

This clone occurred once. V is TRBV5-8 and J is TRBJ1-1; possibly TRBD1 for D (6 bases). The germline V and J ends were trimmed by 4 bases and 7 bases, with 14 bases remaining between them. The CDR3 spans 13 residues. Germline lookup yields CDR1 SGHTS and CDR2 YDEGEE. The CDR3 region has the DNA TGTGCCAGCAGCCATAGGGGGATTAGTGAAGCTTTCTTT. Its protein is CASSHRGISEAFF.

This chain connects TRBV6-5 to TRBJ1-1; D is perhaps TRBD1 (5 bases). CDR3 length: 11 amino acids. Looked up from germline, CDR1 is MNHEY and CDR2 is SVGAGI. V lost 6 bases and J 7 bases, leaving 9 bases between the germline ends. CDR3 amino acids: CASSPDSEAFF. Written as DNA, the CDR3 is TGTGCCAGCAGCCCTGACAGTGAAGCTTTCTTT.

The CDR3 loop is CASRSSGRADEQFF. The CDR3, as DNA: TGTGCCAGCAGGTCTAGCGGGAGGGCCGATGAGCAGTTCTTC. The rearrangement joins TRBV6-6 to TRBJ2-1; 12 nucleotides line up with TRBD2. The trim removed 6 bases at V and 8 bases at J, leaving 5 bases unmatched. CDR3 size: 14 residues. CDR1 is MNHNY and CDR2 is SVGAGI in the germline V gene (reference sequence).

This clone showed up just once. The CDR3 loop is CATSGNRGAVGTGELFF. The CDR3, as DNA: TGTGCCACCAGCGGGAACAGGGGGGCGGTCGGCACCGGGGAGCTGTTTTTT. The chain links TRBV15 to TRBJ2-2, with 8 bases aligning to TRBD1. The CDR3 runs 17 residues. The V gene end was trimmed by 5 bases and the J gene end by 4 bases; junction bases not matched to a gene: 12. Germline V lookup: CDR1 LNHNV, CDR2 YYDKDF (reference sequence). Filled out from reference TRBV15 and TRBJ2-2, the complete variable domain reads DAMVIQNPRYQVTQFGKPVTLSCSQTLNHNVMYWYQQKSSQAPKLLFHYYDKDFNNEADTPDNFQSRRPNTSFCFLDIRSPGLGDTAMYLCATSGNRGAVGTGELFFGEGSRLTVL.

This chain joins TRBV6-4 and TRBJ2-7; 13 positions agree with TRBD2. V was pared by 11 bases and J by 2 bases, with 6 bases of the junction left unmatched. Germline V gene sequence: CDR1 MRHNA, CDR2 SNTAGT. The CDR3 runs 14 residues. CDR3: CAGDGLAGAYEQYF. CDR3 DNA: TGTGCCGGAGACGGACTAGCGGGAGCCTACGAGCAGTACTTC.

The chain carries TRBV7-9 and TRBJ1-4; D is uncertain. V lost 1 base and J 5 bases, leaving 8 bases between the germline ends. The CDR3 consists of 14 residues. Per germline, CDR1 SEHNR and CDR2 FQNEAQ (reference sequence). CDR3 nucleotide sequence: TGTGCCAGCAGCTTAGGCCAGGCAAATGAAAAACTGTTTTTT. Protein: CASSLGQANEKLFF.

The chain has TRBV7-2 and TRBJ1-5; no reliable D call. The length of the CDR3 is 12 residues. With 0 bases removed from V and 7 bases from J, the gap between germline ends came to 4 bases. Germline V gene data show CDR1 as SGHTA and CDR2 as FQGNSA. The CDR3 is CASSLAGQPQHF. The CDR3 DNA is TGTGCCAGCAGCTTAGCGGGCCAGCCCCAGCATTTT.

The V call is TRBV6-5, the J call TRBJ2-3, with TRBD2 as a possible D gene (5 bases). Between the trimmed V and J ends, which lost 8 bases and 0 bases, there was a span of 9 bases. Germline V gene data show CDR1 as MNHEY and CDR2 as SVGAGI. CDR3 length: 13 residues. CDR3 in amino acids: CASGRGSTDTQYF. CDR3 nucleotide sequence: TGTGCCAGCGGGAGAGGGAGCACAGATACGCAGTATTTT.

The chain uses TRBV28 and TRBJ1-1, with D unclear. The CDR3 is 12 residues long. V dropped 6 bases and J dropped 0 bases, with 5 bases sitting between them. Looked up from germline, CDR1 is MDHEN and CDR2 is SYDVKM. As DNA, the CDR3 is TGTGCCAGCAGGTCAGTGAACACTGAAGCTTTCTTT. The encoded protein is CASRSVNTEAFF.

V is TRBV28 and J is TRBJ1-1; 7 nucleotides match TRBD1. The CDR3 is made up of 15 amino acids. V lost 8 bases to trimming and J lost 8 bases; unmatched junction nucleotides: 17. Germline CDR1 and CDR2: MDHEN and SYDVKM. The CDR3 is CASVTSRGQLAEAFF. The CDR3, as DNA: TGTGCCAGCGTTACGAGTCGGGGACAGCTCGCGGAAGCTTTCTTT.